The 27 T cell receptor beta chains below all came from one sample that was sequenced in a study of T-cell memory formation after mild COVID-19 listed by TCRdb under 2021. The library was built by means of 5' RACE. Instrument on record: Illumina NovaSeq 6000. TCRdb redid the processing of the public reads, applying fastp at Q25 and MiXCR, and retained in-frame beta chains. Each entry is one CDR3 protein sequence, shown with its most common DNA and genes. Counted in this sample were 540,000 or so distinct CDR3 sequences; around 20% of them appeared once. Of the sample, under 15% is held by the ten largest clones. Sequencing input: PBMCs or a T cell subset sorted from them (not recorded which). These receptors were taken from an adult woman who had mild COVID-19 (a few samples of this study predate the infection). The sample titles of this study are shuffled in the database, so cell type and time point are left out; the donor was told from shared clones.

The DNA for the CDR3 is TGTGCCTGGGCACGGGACAGAAATCAGCCCCAGCATTTT. It specifies CAWARDRNQPQHF. The rearrangement uses TRBV30 and TRBJ1-5; 7 bases agree with TRBD1. The CDR3 is made up of 13 amino acids. CDR1 and CDR2 from the germline V gene are GTSNPN and SVGIG (reference sequence). The junction had 5 bases not matched to a gene; V was cut back by 5 bases and J by 4 bases.

In its sample, this clonotype was seen a few times. The rearrangement links TRBV20-1 to TRBJ2-5, with D unclear. Germline V gene data show CDR1 as DFQATT and CDR2 as SNEGSKA (reference sequence). The CDR3 sequence is 15 residues long. V lost 3 bases, J lost 5 bases, and 19 bases lay in between. This CDR3 reads CSARLGRMLFETQYF. The CDR3 coding sequence is TGCAGTGCTAGGTTAGGGCGGATGCTGTTTGAGACCCAGTACTTC.

This clonotype was observed a handful of times. The rearrangement joins TRBV6-5 to TRBJ1-6; unclear D gene. The CDR3 is made up of 15 amino acids. CDR1 MNHEY and CDR2 SVGAGI come from the germline V gene. The V gene lost 4 bases and the J gene lost 10 bases, with 17 bases spanning the gap. The CDR3 DNA is TGTGCCAGCAGTTCCGAGCCACGTCCTGAATCACCCCTCCACTTT. It translates to CASSSEPRPESPLHF.

This clonotype was counted a few times. The chain joins TRBV29-1 to TRBJ2-1; the match to TRBD1 covers 7 bases. Germline trimming cut 4 bases from V and 5 bases from J; bases unmatched to any gene: 8. The length of the CDR3 is 14 residues. The germline V gene has CDR1 SQVTM and CDR2 ANQGSEA. The CDR3 sequence: CSVVLTGSNNEQFF. Here the CDR3 DNA reads TGCAGCGTTGTTCTGACAGGGTCCAACAATGAGCAGTTCTTC.

The V and J genes are TRBV7-3 and TRBJ1-1; the match to TRBD1 covers 7 bases. Germline CDR1 is SGHTA and CDR2 is FQGTGA. The CDR3 covers 14 residues. J gave up 0 bases and V 5 bases, and 3 bases lay outside the gene matches. CDR3 DNA: TGTGCCAGCAGCCCAGGGGGAATGAACACTGAAGCTTTCTTT. It encodes CASSPGGMNTEAFF.

This clonotype was detected a few times. The rearrangement joins TRBV29-1 to TRBJ2-1; D tentatively reads TRBD1 or TRBD2 (5 bases each). V was shortened by 7 bases and J by 0 bases, with 13 bases between the two germline ends. Germline lookup yields CDR1 SQVTM and CDR2 ANQGSEA. There are 14 residues in the CDR3. The CDR3 region is CSAEGRISYNEQFF. In DNA, the CDR3 is TGCAGCGCTGAGGGGCGGATCTCCTACAATGAGCAGTTCTTC.

The J gene is TRBJ1-1, the V gene TRBV24-1; D not certain. V was trimmed by 5 bases and J by 2 bases, leaving 11 bases between them. The CDR3 contains 14 residues. CDR1 KGHDR and CDR2 SFDVKD come from the germline V gene. As DNA, the CDR3 is TGTGCCACCAGTGGAAACTCTGTAAACACTGAAGCTTTCTTT. It codes for CATSGNSVNTEAFF.

V gene TRBV4-1 combines with J gene TRBJ2-7; 7 bases agree with TRBD1. Trimming at V came to 8 bases and at J to 4 bases, leaving 14 bases not matched to a gene. Germline loops: CDR1 MGHRA, CDR2 YSYEKL. The CDR3 has 15 residues. CDR3 sequence (DNA): TGCGCCAGCGGGACGTTACAGGGGACGGCTTACGAGCAGTACTTC. It encodes CASGTLQGTAYEQYF.

This clonotype was counted a few times. The rearrangement uses TRBV12-3 or TRBV12-4 and TRBJ1-2, with TRBD1 identical over 8 bases. Trimming took 0 bases from V and 7 from J; bases not matched to a gene: 7. The CDR3 sequence is 15 residues long. The CDR3 DNA is TGTGCCAGCAGTTTAGCAGGACAGGGCCAGTTTGGCTACACCTTC. Translating gives CASSLAGQGQFGYTF.

There are many counts of this clonotype. The chain is built from TRBV15 and TRBJ1-2; tentative D call: TRBD1 (5 bases). Looked up from germline, CDR1 is LNHNV and CDR2 is YYDKDF (reference sequence). V was shortened by 3 bases and J by 8 bases, with 16 bases between the two germline ends. The CDR3 has 14 amino acids. CDR3 sequence (DNA): TGTGCCACCAGCAGGCCCCCCGGGACGGTAGGCTACACCTTC. Translating gives CATSRPPGTVGYTF.

CDR3 sequence: CATARGDIQYF. DNA of the CDR3: TGTGCCACCGCCCGGGGGGACATTCAGTACTTC. The chain couples TRBV6-2 or TRBV6-3 to TRBJ2-4; 7 bases match TRBD2. Germline lookup yields CDR1 MNHEY and CDR2 SVGEGT. After removal of 10 bases from V and 8 bases from J, the junction contained 5 bases not matched to a gene. The length of the CDR3 is 11 residues.

The genes are TRBV7-8 and TRBJ2-3; 7 bases are a match to TRBD2. Germline values: CDR1 SGHVS, CDR2 FQNEAQ. This CDR3 comprises 16 residues. With 4 bases clipped from V and 1 base from J, the junction kept 8 bases outside the gene matches. The CDR3 DNA sequence: TGTGCCAGCAGCTGGGACTATAGCGCGCGCACAGATACGCAGTATTTT. This codes for CASSWDYSARTDTQYF.

This clonotype has a handful of counts. CDR3 amino acids: CASSLNGGARTDTQYF. CDR3 sequence (DNA): TGTGCCAGCAGCTTGAATGGGGGCGCACGAACAGATACGCAGTATTTT. The rearrangement joins TRBV5-6 to TRBJ2-3; perhaps TRBD1 as D (6 bases). In germline, CDR1 is SGHDT, CDR2 YYEEEE. CDR3 size: 16 residues. V lost 1 base and J lost 3, with 15 bases in between. Complete variable domain (other parts from reference TRBV5-6 and TRBJ2-3): DAGVTQSPTHLIKTRGQQVTLRCSPKSGHDTVSWYQQALGQGPQFIFQYYEEEERQRGNFPDRFSGHQFPNYSSELNVNALLLGDSALYLCASSLNGGARTDTQYFGPGTRLTVL.

The chain joins TRBV7-2 to TRBJ2-5, with 9 positions matching TRBD2. With 0 bases clipped from V and 4 bases from J, the junction kept 9 bases outside the gene matches. Germline V gene lookup returns CDR1 SGHTA and CDR2 FQGNSA. This CDR3 region has 17 residues. The CDR3 nucleotides are TGTGCCAGCAGCTTAGCAGGTAGCGGGAGAGAGGGAGAGACCCAGTACTTC. It codes for CASSLAGSGREGETQYF.

V usage is TRBV12-3 or TRBV12-4 and J usage is TRBJ2-5; tentative D call: TRBD1 (6 bases). This CDR3 has 13 amino acids. The V and J ends lost 8 bases and 4 bases respectively, with 14 bases between them. The CDR3 here is CASEGGDGETQYF. In DNA form, the CDR3 reads TGTGCCAGCGAAGGGGGAGACGGAGAGACCCAGTACTTC.

V and J are TRBV6-2 or TRBV6-3 and TRBJ2-7; 8 bases fit TRBD1. Per germline, CDR1 MNHEY and CDR2 SVGEGT. V was pared by 0 bases and J by 1 base, with 8 bases of the junction left unmatched. CDR3 length: 17 residues. Here the CDR3 reads CASSYSYSRTGSYEQYF. As DNA, the CDR3 is TGTGCCAGCAGTTACTCGTACTCACGGACAGGGTCCTACGAGCAGTACTTC.

This clonotype was picked up a small number of times. The chain carries TRBV30 and TRBJ2-5; D is uncertain. Deletions cut 0 bases from V and 3 bases from J, with 2 bases between. The CDR3 runs 11 residues. Germline lookup yields CDR1 GTSNPN and CDR2 SVGIG (reference sequence). Here the CDR3 DNA reads TGTGCCTGGAGTGTAAAAGAGACCCAGTACTTC. This sequence encodes CAWSVKETQYF. The complete variable domain, with remaining parts taken from reference TRBV30 and TRBJ2-5, reads SQTIHQWPATLVQPVGSPLSLECTVEGTSNPNLYWYRQAAGRGLQLLFYSVGIGQISSEVPQNLSASRPQDRQFILSSKKLLLSDSGFYLCAWSVKETQYFGPGTRLLVL.

This clonotype was observed a handful of times. This chain links TRBV20-1 with TRBJ2-1; tentatively, D is TRBD1 (5 bases). Trimming shortened V by 5 bases and J by 0 bases, and 14 bases separated the two germline ends. This CDR3 comprises 15 residues. From germline, CDR1 is DFQATT and CDR2 SNEGSKA (reference sequence). CDR3 bases: TGCAGTGCTGTCTCTGGGGCCAACTCCTACAATGAGCAGTTCTTC. Translating it yields CSAVSGANSYNEQFF.

DNA of the CDR3: TGCAGCGTTGTTGAGGGATCCTACGAGCAGTACTTC. Translation gives CSVVEGSYEQYF. This chain connects TRBV29-1 to TRBJ2-7, with a tentative D call TRBD2 (5 bases). The CDR3 extends over 12 amino acids. Trimming removed 4 bases at V and 1 base at J, with 8 bases between. The germline CDR1 and CDR2 sequences are SQVTM and ANQGSEA.

The chain combines TRBV7-3 with TRBJ2-4; D tentatively reads TRBD1 or TRBD2 (5 bases each). The CDR3 runs to 17 residues. V was pared by 2 bases and J by 0 bases, with 14 bases between. CDR1 SGHTA and CDR2 FQGTGA come from the germline V gene. CDR3 DNA: TGTGCCAGCAGCTTAGTTGGAGGTCAGGGAGCCAAAAACATTCAGTACTTC. Its protein product is CASSLVGGQGAKNIQYF.

A few counts support this clonotype. The J gene is TRBJ2-1, the V gene TRBV7-2, with D unresolved. The CDR3 length is 16 residues. V lost 1 base to trimming and J lost 0 bases, with 10 bases between them. CDR1 is SGHTA, CDR2 FQGNSA, per germline. The chain's CDR3 is CASSLVDWSSYNEQFF. The CDR3 DNA reads TGTGCCAGCAGCTTAGTTGACTGGAGCTCCTACAATGAGCAGTTCTTC.

The gene calls are TRBV20-1 and TRBJ2-7; D is undetermined. The length of the CDR3 is 15 residues. Germline loops: CDR1 DFQATT, CDR2 SNEGSKA (reference sequence). V dropped 0 bases and J dropped 2 bases, with 14 bases sitting between them. CDR3: CSARDRLRPTYEQYF. The CDR3 nucleotides read TGCAGTGCTAGAGATCGGTTAAGACCCACCTACGAGCAGTACTTC.

This clonotype appeared a few times. The genes are TRBV5-6 and TRBJ1-2; D unclear. The CDR3 extends over 13 amino acids. V was clipped by 4 bases and J by 4 bases, with 11 bases between them. Germline assignment: CDR1 SGHDT and CDR2 YYEEEE. CDR3 sequence (DNA): TGTGCCAGCAGCAGGACGGCTACCTATGGCTACACCTTC. Translation gives CASSRTATYGYTF.

The chain uses TRBV18 and TRBJ1-6, with a tentative D call TRBD1 (6 bases). Germline CDR1 is KGHSH and CDR2 is LQKENI. The CDR3 runs to 16 residues. The ends were cut back, 3 bases at V and 0 bases at J, with 9 bases in the middle. The CDR3 DNA reads TGTGCCAGCTCACCGGCAGGGGCCTCCTATAATTCACCCCTCCACTTT. It specifies CASSPAGASYNSPLHF. Full variable domain (rest looked up from reference TRBV18 and TRBJ1-6): NAGVMQNPRHLVRRRGQEARLRCSPMKGHSHVYWYRQLPEEGLKFMVYLQKENIIDESGMPKERFSAEFPKEGPSILRIQQVVRGDSAAYFCASSPAGASYNSPLHFGNGTRLTVT.

Regarding this clonotype: A read error may be the cause here, since a much bigger clone is one base away. The V and J genes are TRBV3-1 and TRBJ1-5; D remains unclear. Germline CDR1 LGHDT, CDR2 YNNKEL (reference sequence). CDR3 length: 14 amino acids. V lost 1 base, J lost 0 bases, and 4 bases lay in between. The CDR3 sequence: CASSQGGSNQPQHF. The DNA of the CDR3 is TGTGCCAGCAGCCAAGGGGGTAGCAATCAGCCCCAGCATTTT. The variable domain in full, completed from reference TRBV3-1 and TRBJ1-5, reads DTAVSQTPKYLVTQMGNDKSIKCEQNLGHDTMYWYKQDSKKFLKIMFSYNNKELIINETVPNRFSPKSPDKAHLNLHINSLELGDSAVYFCASSQGGSNQPQHFGDGTRLSIL.

V gene TRBV18 combines with J gene TRBJ1-3; D not resolved. This CDR3 spans 17 amino acids. Looked up from germline, CDR1 is KGHSH and CDR2 is LQKENI. V was cut by 3 bases and J by 0 bases, with 15 bases left in between. The CDR3 region has the DNA TGTGCCAGCTCACCGTTCGAAGCCCTTAACTCTGGAAACACCATATATTTT. It encodes CASSPFEALNSGNTIYF.

In its sample, this clonotype was seen a few times. CDR3 sequence: CASSYSPEGMAGNTIYF. The CDR3, as DNA: TGCGCCAGCAGCTATTCTCCCGAGGGGATGGCCGGAAACACCATATATTTT. This chain uses TRBV5-1 with TRBJ1-3, with a possible D match to TRBD1 (5 bases). Germline lookup yields CDR1 SGHRS and CDR2 YFSETQ. There are 17 residues in the CDR3. V lost 3 bases and J lost 4, with 20 bases in between.